These 17 T cell receptor beta chains originate from one sample sequenced in a study of shared clonotypes between healthy human individuals. Clones were sequenced by immunoSEQ multiplex PCR, and TCRdb holds only the in-frame ones, with some missing. The data show approximately 1.9 million clones, with just under 95% seen just once and around 1.8% held by the top ten. Naive CD8 cells, CD45RO-negative and positively selected for CCR7, excluded terminally differentiated effector memory CD45RA+ cells. Sequences were obtained from naive CD8+ T cells from PBMCs. The receptors here all came from a man younger than 35 in good health. Some clones in this sample may be carry-over from other donors' samples.

J is TRBJ2-7 and V is TRBV27, with no clear D. The V end lost 8 bases, the J end lost 2 bases, and 19 bases lay between the germline ends. The CDR3 is 15 residues long. The germline gives CDR1 MNHEY, CDR2 SMNVEV (reference sequence). CDR3 DNA: TGTGCCAGCGCCGCCGGCGCGCTCCGTCCCTACGAGCAGTACTTC. It encodes CASAAGALRPYEQYF.

V and J are TRBV5-6 and TRBJ2-7; D not certain. V was clipped by 1 base and J by 1 base, with 3 bases between them. Germline CDR1 and CDR2: SGHDT and YYEEEE. The CDR3 is 12 residues long. CDR3 in DNA: TGTGCCAGCAGCTTGCCGTCCTACGAGCAGTACTTC. Its translation is CASSLPSYEQYF. Looking up the rest from reference TRBV5-6 and TRBJ2-7 gives the full variable domain: DAGVTQSPTHLIKTRGQQVTLRCSPKSGHDTVSWYQQALGQGPQFIFQYYEEEERQRGNFPDRFSGHQFPNYSSELNVNALLLGDSALYLCASSLPSYEQYFGPGTRLTVT.

The chain uses TRBV27 and TRBJ2-1; unclear D gene. V lost 3 bases and J lost 10, with 10 bases in between. The CDR3 length is 12 residues. Per germline, CDR1 MNHEY and CDR2 SMNVEV (reference sequence). CDR3 protein: CASSLSTSEQFF. The CDR3 region has the DNA TGTGCCAGCAGTTTGTCGACGTCGGAGCAGTTCTTC.

This sequence joins TRBV28 and TRBJ1-5; D is ambiguous. This CDR3 has 16 residues. Looked up from germline, CDR1 is MDHEN and CDR2 is SYDVKM. V was trimmed by 6 bases and J by 5 bases, leaving 20 bases between them. Here the CDR3 reads CASSPRLGEGYQPQHF. The DNA of the CDR3 is TGTGCCAGCAGCCCCCGGCTCGGCGAGGGTTATCAGCCCCAGCATTTT. Full variable domain (missing parts from reference TRBV28 and TRBJ1-5): DVKVTQSSRYLVKRTGEKVFLECVQDMDHENMFWYRQDPGLGLRLIYFSYDVKMKEKGDIPEGYSVSREKKERFSLILESASTNQTSMYLCASSPRLGEGYQPQHFGDGTRLSIL.

In nucleotides, the CDR3 is TGTGCCAGCAGACGGGACTTGGCCCTCCACTTT. Encoded protein: CASRRDLALHF. The V and J genes are TRBV19 and TRBJ1-6, with TRBD1 as a possible D gene (5 bases). The CDR3 spans 11 residues. The germline CDR1 and CDR2 sequences are LNHDA and SQIVND (reference sequence). The V gene lost 9 bases and the J gene lost 14 bases, with 14 bases spanning the gap.

The chain combines TRBV7-9 with TRBJ2-5; D not resolved. V was pared by 3 bases and J by 0 bases, with 8 bases between. The V gene's germline CDR1 is SEHNR and CDR2 FQNEAQ (reference sequence). This CDR3 is 14 amino acids long. CDR3 residues: CASSLGVHQETQYF. The CDR3 DNA reads TGTGCCAGCAGCTTGGGTGTCCACCAAGAGACCCAGTACTTC.

This chain joins TRBV21-1 and TRBJ1-1; the table names TRBD1, a call not compared with the DNA. TRBV21-1 is a pseudogene locus. There are 16 residues in the CDR3. The CDR3 DNA is TGTGCCAGCAGCAAAGGGGGACAGAAGCTTGGCACTGAAGCTTTCTTT. This sequence encodes CASSKGGQKLGTEAFF.

The rearrangement links TRBV4-3 to TRBJ1-2; TRBD1 matches at 7 bases. J lost 2 bases, V lost 2 bases, and 2 bases had no gene match. In germline, CDR1 is LGHNA, CDR2 YSLEER. The CDR3 extends over 14 amino acids. The CDR3 coding sequence is TGCGCCAGCAGCCAATACAGGGGAAACTATGGCTACACCTTC. This encodes CASSQYRGNYGYTF.

The rearrangement links TRBV11-2 to TRBJ1-2, with TRBD1 as a possible D gene (5 bases). Germline CDR1 SGHAT, CDR2 FQNNGV. This CDR3 spans 14 amino acids. The V gene lost 2 bases and the J gene lost 6 bases, with 13 bases spanning the gap. The CDR3 DNA is TGTGCCAGCAGCTTAAGGGTGGGGGTTCATGGCTACACCTTC. It specifies CASSLRVGVHGYTF.

The chain couples TRBV27 to TRBJ2-1; no reliable D call. CDR3 length: 12 residues. Germline lookup yields CDR1 MNHEY and CDR2 SMNVEV (reference sequence). V lost 5 bases and J lost 9, with 11 bases in between. The CDR3 coding sequence is TGTGCCAGCAGTCCCGCCTGGGGTGAGCAGTTCTTC. Translation: CASSPAWGEQFF.

In DNA form, the CDR3 reads TGTGCCAGCAGTTACGATAGGGGATCCAATGAGCAGTTCTTC. It specifies CASSYDRGSNEQFF. The chain recombines TRBV6-5 with TRBJ2-1, with a possible D match to TRBD1 (5 bases). This CDR3 contains 14 residues. The V and J ends lost 2 bases and 6 bases respectively, with 11 bases between them. CDR1 and CDR2 (germline): MNHEY, SVGAGI.

About this clone: The identical CDR3 is also encoded by other nucleotide sequences in the sample. The J gene is TRBJ2-7, the V gene TRBV4-3; D tentatively reads TRBD1 or TRBD2 (5 bases each). Germline V lookup: CDR1 LGHNA, CDR2 YSLEER. This CDR3 contains 14 residues. V was clipped by 3 bases and J by 2 bases, with 11 bases between them. The CDR3 loop reads CASSQGTSTYEQYF. CDR3 bases: TGCGCCAGCAGCCAGGGGACGTCCACCTACGAGCAGTACTTC.

A note on this clone: Additional DNA sequences in this sample encode the identical CDR3. V usage is TRBV7-9 and J usage is TRBJ1-1, with a weak D call TRBD1 (6 bases). CDR1 and CDR2 from the germline V gene are SEHNR and FQNEAQ (reference sequence). The CDR3 has 13 residues. With 0 bases removed from V and 4 bases from J, the gap between germline ends came to 6 bases. DNA for the CDR3: TGTGCCAGCAGCTTAGCGGGGGCCACTGAAGCTTTCTTT. It translates to CASSLAGATEAFF. Full variable domain (missing parts from reference TRBV7-9 and TRBJ1-1): DTGVSQNPRHKITKRGQNVTFRCDPISEHNRLYWYRQTLGQGPEFLTYFQNEAQLEKSRLLSDRFSAERPKGSFSTLEIQRTEQGDSAMYLCASSLAGATEAFFGQGTRLTVV.

The gene calls are TRBV7-9 and TRBJ1-4; possible D gene TRBD1, 5 bases. Trimming took 5 bases from V and 3 from J, leaving 16 bases between them. Germline V gene sequence: CDR1 SEHNR, CDR2 FQNEAQ (reference sequence). The CDR3 is made up of 16 amino acids. The CDR3 here is CASSPRGDGPNEKLFF. As DNA, the CDR3 is TGTGCCAGCAGCCCACGCGGGGACGGCCCTAATGAAAAACTGTTTTTT.

This clone was seen just once. An end of the junction does not agree with germline; a read error may underlie this. The CDR3 loop is CASSQDKVSSQPQHF. In DNA form, the CDR3 reads TGCGCCAGCAGCCAAGATAAAGTAAGCAGTCAGCCCCAGCATTTT. The chain links TRBV4-1 to TRBJ1-5; D uncertain. The germline gives CDR1 MGHRA, CDR2 YSYEKL. The CDR3 extends over 15 amino acids.

The rearrangement joins TRBV10-3 to TRBJ2-1; D is unresolved. The V end lost 2 bases, the J end lost 4 bases, and 9 bases lay between the germline ends. CDR1 and CDR2 (germline): ENHRY, SYGVKD. This CDR3 spans 14 amino acids. CDR3 amino acids: CAISEPRIYNEQFF. The CDR3 DNA reads TGTGCCATCAGTGAGCCCCGAATTTACAATGAGCAGTTCTTC.

With regard to this clone: The same CDR3 also results from other DNA sequences found in this sample. The V call is TRBV27, the J call TRBJ2-2; possible D gene TRBD2, 6 bases. CDR1 is MNHEY, CDR2 SMNVEV, per germline (reference sequence). The ends were cut back, 6 bases at V and 5 bases at J, with 10 bases in the middle. The CDR3 contains 13 residues. The CDR3 sequence: CASSPRGTGELFF. The CDR3 bases are TGTGCCAGCAGCCCCCGGGGGACCGGGGAGCTGTTTTTT.